A selection of T cell receptor beta chains follows, all from one sample in a study of control samples from healthy donors and cancer patients. Clones were sequenced by immunoSEQ multiplex PCR, and TCRdb holds only the in-frame ones, with some missing. The repertoire has roughly 100,000 clones, about 89% of them found once; the top ten carry about 8%. Sequenced material: blood. Every receptor here comes from a man aged 25-40 years in good health. Each CDR3 is given with its conserved first and last residue. A D gene is named only where the DNA matches it firmly. Only part of the rows carry a size: once, few, many, or a class if the clone is expanded.

>TRBV6-6|NA|TRBD1|TRBJ1-6
CASGRSGTGVFSPLHF
TGTGCCAGCGGAAGATCCGGGACAGGGGTTTTTTCACCCCTCCACTTT
>TRBV4-3|once|NA|TRBJ2-7
CASSQGRGYREQYF
TGCGCCAGCAGCCAAGGCAGGGGATATCGCGAGCAGTACTTC
>TRBV18|NA|NA|TRBJ1-3
CASSPTGTTGNTIYF
TGTGCCAGCTCACCCACTGGGACAACTGGAAACACCATATATTTT
>TRBV28|NA|NA|TRBJ1-5
CASSYESVNQPQHF
TGTGCCAGCAGTTATGAGTCAGTTAATCAGCCCCAGCATTTT
>TRBV9|few|TRBD1|TRBJ1-6
CASSPQGGASPLHF
TGTGCCAGCAGCCCCCAGGGGGGCGCTTCACCCCTCCACTTT
>TRBV18|NA|NA|TRBJ2-4
CASSQGERGTYRNIQYF
TGTGCCAGCTCACAAGGTGAACGCGGGACCTATCGAAACATTCAGTACTTC
>TRBV7-9|NA|TRBD1|TRBJ1-4
CASSYSGTASINEKLFF
TGTGCCAGCAGTTACTCCGGGACAGCGAGTATTAATGAAAAACTGTTTTTT
>TRBV2|NA|TRBD1|TRBJ2-7
CASRERTGGDQYF
TGTGCCAGCAGGGAAAGGACAGGGGGGGATCAGTACTTC
>TRBV6-4|few|NA|TRBJ2-2
CASSDSGRGEAGELFF
TGTGCCAGCAGTGACTCAGGGCGGGGAGAGGCCGGGGAGCTGTTTTTT
>TRBV2|NA|NA|TRBJ1-1
CASSESGTGAAFF
TGTGCCAGCAGTGAAAGCGGAACGGGGGCGGCTTTCTTT
>TRBV6-1|many|NA|TRBJ1-3
CASSDTADGGNTIYF
TGTGCCAGCAGTGATACGGCTGACGGTGGAAACACCATATATTTT
>TRBV19|once|NA|TRBJ1-4
CASSRTGSQSIELFF
TGTGCCAGTAGTAGGACCGGGTCCCAATCCATTGAACTGTTTTTT
>TRBV6-5|once|NA|TRBJ2-5
CASSAGRRETQYF
TGTGCCAGCAGCGCCGGTAGGCGGGAGACCCAGTACTTC
>TRBV27|NA|NA|TRBJ2-1
CASSFGVEGLDNEQFF
TGTGCCAGCAGTTTTGGGGTTGAGGGATTAGACAATGAGCAGTTCTTC
>TRBV12-5|NA|NA|TRBJ1-2
CASGSEWGLSGYTF
TGTGCTAGTGGCTCTGAGTGGGGTCTATCTGGCTACACCTTC
>TRBV29-1|NA|NA|TRBJ1-1
CSVGVVGAEAFF
TGCAGCGTTGGGGTCGTAGGGGCTGAAGCTTTCTTT
>TRBV7-9|NA|NA|TRBJ1-4
CASSKSGNEKLFF
TGTGCCAGCAGCAAATCGGGGAATGAAAAACTGTTTTTT
>TRBV27|NA|NA|TRBJ2-1
CASGGLVRNEQFF
TGTGCCAGCGGGGGGTTAGTTCGCAATGAGCAGTTCTTC
>TRBV18|NA|NA|TRBJ1-1
CASSPSGDRPEAFF
TGTGCCAGCTCACCATCCGGCGACAGGCCTGAAGCTTTCTTT
>TRBV3-1/TRBV3-2|NA|NA|TRBJ2-6
CASSQGGGGGANVLTF
TGTGCCAGCAGCCAAGGAGGGGGGGGCGGGGCCAACGTCCTGACTTTC
>TRBV7-9|NA|TRBD2|TRBJ2-1
CASSFRLAGGSYNEQFF
TGTGCCAGCAGCTTCCGACTAGCGGGGGGATCCTACAATGAGCAGTTCTTC
>TRBV2|NA|NA|TRBJ2-7
CASSVNRARGEQYF
TGTGCCAGCAGTGTGAACAGGGCCCGGGGAGAGCAGTACTTC
>TRBV3-1/TRBV3-2|NA|TRBD2|TRBJ2-3
CASSQEGLAGTLDTQYF
TGTGCCAGCAGCCAAGAGGGACTAGCGGGCACATTGGATACGCAGTATTTT
>TRBV5-6|few|NA|TRBJ1-4
CASASRRGVELFF
TGTGCCAGCGCCTCCCGGAGAGGGGTCGAACTGTTTTTT
>TRBV12-3/TRBV12-4|NA|NA|TRBJ1-5
CASSFQFNQPQHF
TGTGCCAGCAGTTTTCAGTTCAATCAGCCCCAGCATTTT
>TRBV19|NA|TRBD1|TRBJ1-1
CASSIRPGTVYTEAFF
TGTGCCAGTAGTATTCGGCCGGGGACAGTTTACACTGAAGCTTTCTTT
>TRBV27|NA|NA|TRBJ2-3
CASSFSRYTDTQYF
TGTGCCAGCAGTTTCAGCAGGTACACAGATACGCAGTATTTT
>TRBV6-5|NA|NA|TRBJ1-2
CASRTRWVGYTF
TGTGCCAGCAGGACTCGCTGGGTTGGCTACACCTTC
>TRBV5-5|NA|NA|TRBJ1-2
CASSLDLAYGYTF
TGTGCCAGCAGCTTGGACCTGGCCTATGGCTACACCTTC
>TRBV28|NA|TRBD2|TRBJ2-1
CATLTELAGGVDEQFF
TGTGCCACACTAACCGAGCTAGCGGGAGGTGTGGATGAGCAGTTCTTC
>TRBV19|few|NA|TRBJ1-5
CATRQGNQPQHF
TGTGCTACAAGACAGGGCAATCAGCCCCAGCATTTT
>TRBV7-7|NA|NA|TRBJ2-2
CASSSGQGGELFF
TGTGCCAGCAGTTCAGGGCAAGGCGGGGAGCTGTTTTTT
>TRBV7-3|NA|TRBD2|TRBJ2-2
CASSLTLPSGGAAGELFF
TGTGCCAGCAGCTTAACGCTCCCTAGCGGGGGGGCCGCCGGGGAGCTGTTTTTT
>TRBV5-8|NA|NA|TRBJ1-5
CASSLGGSGRQPQHF
TGTGCCAGCAGCTTGGGAGGATCCGGGAGGCAGCCCCAGCATTTT
>TRBV21-1|NA|NA|TRBJ2-7
CASSKTGGEQYF
TGTGCCAGCAGCAAAACAGGGGGCGAGCAGTACTTC